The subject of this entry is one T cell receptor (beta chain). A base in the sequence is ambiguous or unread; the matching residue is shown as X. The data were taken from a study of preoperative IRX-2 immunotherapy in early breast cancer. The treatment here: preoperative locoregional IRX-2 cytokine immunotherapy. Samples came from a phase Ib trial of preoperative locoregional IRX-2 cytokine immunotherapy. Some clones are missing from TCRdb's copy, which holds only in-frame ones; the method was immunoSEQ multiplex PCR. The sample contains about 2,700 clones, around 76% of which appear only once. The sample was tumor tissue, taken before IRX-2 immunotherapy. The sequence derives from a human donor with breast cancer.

As DNA, the CDR3 is TGTGCCAGTAAGATTAGGGAGTCCACYGGGGAGCTGTTTTTT. It codes for CASKIRESXGELFF. The full-length CDR3 reads as CASKIRESTGELFF. The chain couples TRBV19 to TRBJ2-2; tentative D call: TRBD2 (5 bases). Germline V lookup: CDR1 LNHDA, CDR2 SQIVND (reference sequence). The V end was cut by 7 bases, the J end by 8 bases, with 17 bases between. The CDR3 loop spans 14 amino acids.